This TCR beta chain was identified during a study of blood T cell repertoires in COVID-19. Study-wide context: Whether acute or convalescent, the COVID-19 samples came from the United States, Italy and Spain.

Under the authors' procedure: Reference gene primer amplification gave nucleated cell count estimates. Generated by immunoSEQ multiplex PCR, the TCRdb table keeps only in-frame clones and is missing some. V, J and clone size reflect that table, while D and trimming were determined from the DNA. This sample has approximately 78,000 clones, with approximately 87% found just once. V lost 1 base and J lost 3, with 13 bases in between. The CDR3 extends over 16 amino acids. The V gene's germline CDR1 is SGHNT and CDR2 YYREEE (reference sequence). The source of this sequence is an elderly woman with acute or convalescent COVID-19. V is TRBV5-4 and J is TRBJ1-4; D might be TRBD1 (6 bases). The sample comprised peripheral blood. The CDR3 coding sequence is TGTGCCAGCAGCTTGAGGGGGGGTATAGCTAATGAAAAACTGTTTTTT. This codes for CASSLRGGIANEKLFF. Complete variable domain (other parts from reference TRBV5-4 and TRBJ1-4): ETGVTQSPTHLIKTRGQQVTLRCSSQSGHNTVSWYQQALGQGPQFIFQYYREEENGRGNFPPRFSGLQFPNYSSELNVNALELDDSALYLCASSLRGGIANEKLFFGSGTQLSVL.